The next 5 T cell receptor beta chains were all read from a single sample in a study of T-cell reconstitution after alpha-beta-depleted transplantation in children. A TCRbeta library incorporating unique molecular identifiers was prepared. TCRdb called the PCR reads again in MiXCR, with one record for every CDR3 protein. This table holds approximately 270,000 distinct CDR3 sequences, 20% to 30% found once. The sample in question was PBMCs, mostly from graft donor cells, obtained 360 days after TCRalphabeta/CD19-depleted stem cell transplant. The receptors stem from a female patient between 2 and 15 years old who had a stem cell transplant for congenital amegakaryocytic thrombocytopenia, so the T cells may come from the graft donor.

The chain combines TRBV10-3 with TRBJ1-6; TRBD1 aligns across 7 bases. The CDR3 covers 13 residues. Germline V gene lookup returns CDR1 ENHRY and CDR2 SYGVKD. With 6 bases clipped from V and 9 bases from J, the junction kept 5 bases outside the gene matches. CDR3 bases: TGTGCCATCAGCATTGGGGACAGTTCACCCCTCCACTTT. Encoded protein: CAISIGDSSPLHF.

This clonotype occurred a few times. The chain couples TRBV5-1 to TRBJ1-6; 9 bases map to TRBD1. Germline V gene data show CDR1 as SGHRS and CDR2 as YFSETQ. CDR3 length: 15 residues. The trim removed 4 bases at V and 9 bases at J, leaving 8 bases unmatched. The CDR3 coding sequence is TGCGCCAGCAGCCCGCGTGACAGGGGGAGTTCACCCCTCCACTTT. As protein: CASSPRDRGSSPLHF. The full variable domain, completed using reference TRBV5-1 and TRBJ1-6, is KAGVTQTPRYLIKTRGQQVTLSCSPISGHRSVSWYQQTPGQGLQFLFEYFSETQRNKGNFPGRFSGRQFSNSRSEMNVSTLELGDSALYLCASSPRDRGSSPLHFGNGTRLTVT.

This clonotype has a handful of counts. The chain employs TRBV28 and TRBJ1-4, with 7 bases fitting TRBD1. The germline CDR1 and CDR2 sequences are MDHEN and SYDVKM. The CDR3 consists of 15 residues. The J segment lost 4 bases and the V segment lost 6 bases, leaving 8 bases of the junction unmatched. CDR3 sequence (DNA): TGTGCCAGCAGCCTCCAGGGGGACATTAATGAAAAACTGTTTTTT. Protein product: CASSLQGDINEKLFF.

V usage is TRBV4-2 and J usage is TRBJ2-7; weak D call: TRBD2 (6 bases). This CDR3 has 16 residues. Trimming stripped 0 bases from V and 2 bases from J, with 14 bases between. Germline V gene sequence: CDR1 LGHNA, CDR2 YNFKEQ. CDR3: CASSQDSGRSTYEQYF. The CDR3 nucleotides are TGTGCCAGCAGCCAAGATAGCGGCAGGTCAACCTACGAGCAGTACTTC.

The chain has TRBV3-1 and TRBJ2-5; D uncertain. Trimming removed 3 bases at V and 7 bases at J, with 3 bases between. Looked up from germline, CDR1 is LGHDT and CDR2 is YNNKEL (reference sequence). CDR3 length: 10 amino acids. Written as DNA, the CDR3 is TGTGCCAGCAGCCAGGGGACCCAGTACTTC. It translates to CASSQGTQYF.